Ten or more counts support the clone carrying this T cell receptor (beta chain). Its antigen is unknown. The data derive from a study of T cells in Graves' hyperthyroidism and ophthalmopathy. Overall study results and limits: Ophthalmopathy was separated from stable hyperthyroidism by a 13 V-J model.

RNA transcripts were the template for amplifying TCR beta CDR3 regions. TCR CDR3 underwent first-round RT-PCR with the HTBI primer set. TCRdb re-called the multiplex PCR reads through MiXCR, storing one row per CDR3 protein. The table has around 690,000 distinct CDR3 sequences, about 20% seen once. CDR3 length: 14 amino acids. Trimming stripped 3 bases from V and 3 bases from J, with 15 bases between. The V gene's germline CDR1 is GTSNPN and CDR2 SVGIG (reference sequence). Sample: blood. This receptor was identified in a man aged 25 to 40 with Graves' ophthalmopathy. This chain connects TRBV30 to TRBJ2-7, with D perhaps assigned TRBD1 or TRBD2 (6 bases each). Here the CDR3 reads CAWREQGGGYEQYF. As DNA, the CDR3 is TGTGCCTGGAGGGAACAGGGAGGTGGCTACGAGCAGTACTTC.